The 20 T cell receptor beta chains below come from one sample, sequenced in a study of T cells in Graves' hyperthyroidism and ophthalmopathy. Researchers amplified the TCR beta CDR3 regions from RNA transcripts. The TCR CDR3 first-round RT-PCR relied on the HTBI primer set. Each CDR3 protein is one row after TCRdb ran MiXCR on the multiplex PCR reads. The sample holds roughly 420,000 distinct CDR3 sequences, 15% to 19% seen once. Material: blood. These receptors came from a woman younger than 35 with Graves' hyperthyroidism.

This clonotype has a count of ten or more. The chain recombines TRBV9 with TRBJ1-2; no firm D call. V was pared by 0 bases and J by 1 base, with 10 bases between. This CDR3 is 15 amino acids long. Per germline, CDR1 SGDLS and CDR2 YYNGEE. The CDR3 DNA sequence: TGTGCCAGCAGCGTAGATATCGGTAATAACTATGGCTACACCTTC. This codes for CASSVDIGNNYGYTF. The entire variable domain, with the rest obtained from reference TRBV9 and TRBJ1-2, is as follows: DSGVTQTPKHLITATGQRVTLRCSPRSGDLSVYWYQQSLDQGLQFLIQYYNGEERAKGNILERFSAQQFPDLHSELNLSSLELGDSALYFCASSVDIGNNYGYTFGSGTRLTVV.

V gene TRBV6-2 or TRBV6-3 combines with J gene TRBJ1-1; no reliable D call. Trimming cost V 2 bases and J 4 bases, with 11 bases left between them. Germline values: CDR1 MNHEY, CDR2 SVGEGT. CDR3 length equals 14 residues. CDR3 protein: CASSYVGRGTEAFF. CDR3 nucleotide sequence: TGTGCCAGCAGTTACGTCGGGCGGGGCACTGAAGCTTTCTTT.

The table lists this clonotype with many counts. The CDR3 region is CASSPIGKGSGAYEQYF. The CDR3 DNA is TGTGCCAGCAGTCCAATTGGTAAGGGCTCGGGAGCCTACGAGCAGTACTTC. The V gene is TRBV27, the J gene TRBJ2-7; D might be TRBD2 (6 bases). The germline gives CDR1 MNHEY, CDR2 SMNVEV (reference sequence). V lost 5 bases and J 2 bases, leaving 22 bases between the germline ends. This CDR3 has 17 amino acids.

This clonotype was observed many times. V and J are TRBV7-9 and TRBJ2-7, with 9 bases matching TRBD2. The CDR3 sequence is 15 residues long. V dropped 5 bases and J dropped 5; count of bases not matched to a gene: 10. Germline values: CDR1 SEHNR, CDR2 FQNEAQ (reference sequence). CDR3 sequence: CASSPGLAINHEQYF. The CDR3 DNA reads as TGTGCCAGCAGCCCGGGACTAGCTATAAACCACGAGCAGTACTTC.

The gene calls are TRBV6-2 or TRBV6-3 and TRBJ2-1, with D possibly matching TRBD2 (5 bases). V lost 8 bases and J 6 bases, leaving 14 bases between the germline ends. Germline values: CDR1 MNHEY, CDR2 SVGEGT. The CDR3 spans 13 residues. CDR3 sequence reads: CASAPLRGNEQFF. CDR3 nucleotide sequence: TGTGCCAGCGCGCCTCTACGGGGCAATGAGCAGTTCTTC.

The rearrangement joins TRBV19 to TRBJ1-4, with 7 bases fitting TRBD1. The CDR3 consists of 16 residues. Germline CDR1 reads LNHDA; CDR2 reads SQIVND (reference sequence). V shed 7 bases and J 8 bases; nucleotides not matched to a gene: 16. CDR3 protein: CASTKRGPHRGEKLFF. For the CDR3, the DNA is TGTGCCAGTACTAAAAGGGGCCCGCACAGGGGCGAAAAACTGTTTTTT.

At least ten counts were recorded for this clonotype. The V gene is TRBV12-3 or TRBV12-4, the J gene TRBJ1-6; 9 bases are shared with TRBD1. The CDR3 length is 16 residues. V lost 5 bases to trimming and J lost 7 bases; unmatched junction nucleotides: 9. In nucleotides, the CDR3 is TGTGCCAGCAGTGTCCAAACAGGGGGCCCGAATTCACCCCTCCACTTT. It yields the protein CASSVQTGGPNSPLHF.

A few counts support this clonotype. The CDR3 loop reads CATQYGTGGSGANVLTF. In nucleotides, the CDR3 is TGTGCCACCCAGTACGGGACAGGGGGGTCTGGGGCCAACGTCCTGACTTTC. This chain joins TRBV10-3 and TRBJ2-6; 11 nucleotides line up with TRBD1. CDR3 length equals 17 residues. From germline, CDR1 is ENHRY and CDR2 SYGVKD. The ends lost 10 bases at V and 1 base at J; junction bases unmatched: 9.

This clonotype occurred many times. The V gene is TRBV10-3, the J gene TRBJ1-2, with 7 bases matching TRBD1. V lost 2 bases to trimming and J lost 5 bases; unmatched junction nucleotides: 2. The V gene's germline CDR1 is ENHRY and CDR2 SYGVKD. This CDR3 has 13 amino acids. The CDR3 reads CAISEIQGYGYTF. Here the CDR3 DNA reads TGTGCCATCAGTGAGATACAGGGGTATGGCTACACCTTC.

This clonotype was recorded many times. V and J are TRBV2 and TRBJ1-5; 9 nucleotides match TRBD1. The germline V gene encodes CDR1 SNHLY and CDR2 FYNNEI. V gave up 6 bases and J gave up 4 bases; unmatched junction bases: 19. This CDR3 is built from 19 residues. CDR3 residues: CASSVSPVRDRANNQPQHF. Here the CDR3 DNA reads TGTGCCAGCAGCGTTTCCCCAGTCCGGGACAGGGCTAATAATCAGCCCCAGCATTTT. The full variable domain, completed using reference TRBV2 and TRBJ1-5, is EPEVTQTPSHQVTQMGQEVILRCVPISNHLYFYWYRQILGQKVEFLVSFYNNEISEKSEIFDDQFSVERPDGSNFTLKIRSTKLEDSAMYFCASSVSPVRDRANNQPQHFGDGTRLSIL.

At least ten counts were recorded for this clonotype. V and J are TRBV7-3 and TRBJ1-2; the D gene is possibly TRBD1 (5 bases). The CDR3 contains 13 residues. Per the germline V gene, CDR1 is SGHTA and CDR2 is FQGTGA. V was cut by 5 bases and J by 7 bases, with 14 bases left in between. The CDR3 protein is CASSPRGDVGYTF. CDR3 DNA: TGTGCCAGCAGCCCGCGGGGGGACGTTGGCTACACCTTC.

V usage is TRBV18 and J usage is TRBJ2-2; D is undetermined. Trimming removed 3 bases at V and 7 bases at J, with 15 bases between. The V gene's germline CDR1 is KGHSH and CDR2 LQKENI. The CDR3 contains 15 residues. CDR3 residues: CASSPSPRTGGELFF. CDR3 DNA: TGTGCCAGCTCACCGAGTCCTAGGACCGGCGGGGAGCTGTTTTTT.

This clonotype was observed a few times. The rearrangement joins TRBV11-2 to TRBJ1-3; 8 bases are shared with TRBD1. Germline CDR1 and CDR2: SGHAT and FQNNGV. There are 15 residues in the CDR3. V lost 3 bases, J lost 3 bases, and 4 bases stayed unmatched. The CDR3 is CASSFLDRVGNTIYF. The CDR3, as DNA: TGTGCCAGCAGCTTTCTGGACAGGGTTGGAAACACCATATATTTT.

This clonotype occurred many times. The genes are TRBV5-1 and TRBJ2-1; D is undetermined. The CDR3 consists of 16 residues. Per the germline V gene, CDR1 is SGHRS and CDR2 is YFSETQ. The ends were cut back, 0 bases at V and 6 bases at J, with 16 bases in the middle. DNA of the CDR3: TGCGCCAGCAGCTTGGCGGATGTGGGGTCACGCAATGAGCAGTTCTTC. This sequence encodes CASSLADVGSRNEQFF. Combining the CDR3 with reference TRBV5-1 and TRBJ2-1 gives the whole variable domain KAGVTQTPRYLIKTRGQQVTLSCSPISGHRSVSWYQQTPGQGLQFLFEYFSETQRNKGNFPGRFSGRQFSNSRSEMNVSTLELGDSALYLCASSLADVGSRNEQFFGPGTRLTVL.

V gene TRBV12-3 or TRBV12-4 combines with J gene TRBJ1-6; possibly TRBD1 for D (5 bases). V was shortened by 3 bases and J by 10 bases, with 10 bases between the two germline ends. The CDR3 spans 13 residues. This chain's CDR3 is CASSLGGESPLHF. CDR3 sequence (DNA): TGTGCCAGCAGTTTGGGGGGGGAATCACCCCTCCACTTT.

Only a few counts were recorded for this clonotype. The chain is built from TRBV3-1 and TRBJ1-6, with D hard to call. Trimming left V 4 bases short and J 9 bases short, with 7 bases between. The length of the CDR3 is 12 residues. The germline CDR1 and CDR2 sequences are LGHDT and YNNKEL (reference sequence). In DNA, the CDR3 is TGTGCCAGCAGCCCCGGAGGTTCACCCCTCCACTTT. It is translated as CASSPGGSPLHF.

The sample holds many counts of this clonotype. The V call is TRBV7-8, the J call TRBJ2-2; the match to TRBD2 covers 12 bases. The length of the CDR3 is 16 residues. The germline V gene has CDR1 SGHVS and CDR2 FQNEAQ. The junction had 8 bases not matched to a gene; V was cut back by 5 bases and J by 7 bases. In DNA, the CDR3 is TGTGCCAGCAGCCAAAGACTAGCGGGAGACATCGGGGAGCTGTTTTTT. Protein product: CASSQRLAGDIGELFF. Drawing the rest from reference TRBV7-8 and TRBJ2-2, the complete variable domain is GAGVSQSPRYKVAKRGQDVALRCDPISGHVSLFWYQQALGQGPEFLTYFQNEAQLDKSGLPSDRFFAERPEGSVSTLKIQRTQQEDSAVYLCASSQRLAGDIGELFFGEGSRLTVL.

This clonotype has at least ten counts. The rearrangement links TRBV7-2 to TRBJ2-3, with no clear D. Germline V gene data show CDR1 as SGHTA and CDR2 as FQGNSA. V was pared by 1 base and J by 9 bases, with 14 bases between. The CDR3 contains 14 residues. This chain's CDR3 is CASSLGFFSVTQYF. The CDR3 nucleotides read TGTGCCAGCAGCTTAGGGTTCTTTTCGGTAACGCAGTATTTT.

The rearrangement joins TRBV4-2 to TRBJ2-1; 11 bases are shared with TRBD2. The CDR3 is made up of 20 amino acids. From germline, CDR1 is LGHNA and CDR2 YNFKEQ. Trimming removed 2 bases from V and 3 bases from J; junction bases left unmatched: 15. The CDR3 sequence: CASSQPLAGGTRMNYNEQFF. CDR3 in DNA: TGTGCCAGCAGCCAACCTCTAGCGGGGGGCACCCGTATGAACTACAATGAGCAGTTCTTC.

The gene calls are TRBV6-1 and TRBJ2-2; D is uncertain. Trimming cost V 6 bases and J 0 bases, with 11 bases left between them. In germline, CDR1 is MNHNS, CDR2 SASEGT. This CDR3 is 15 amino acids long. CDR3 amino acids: CASSRVGTNTGELFF. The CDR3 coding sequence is TGTGCCAGCAGCCGAGTGGGGACGAACACCGGGGAGCTGTTTTTT.